The next 23 T cell receptor beta chains were all read from a single sample in a study of blood T cell repertoires in COVID-19. Data came from immunoSEQ multiplex PCR; TCRdb stores just in-frame clones and leaves some out. This table holds approximately 350,000 clones, roughly nine tenths found once. The specimen sequenced was PBMCs or T cells enriched from blood (not recorded which). These receptors were obtained from a man aged 18 to 35 who had recovered from COVID-19.

The chain has TRBV4-3 and TRBJ1-3; 8 bases are shared with TRBD1. There are 15 residues in the CDR3. CDR1 LGHNA and CDR2 YSLEER come from the germline V gene. The V gene end was trimmed by 3 bases and the J gene end by 2 bases; junction bases not matched to a gene: 3. The CDR3 reads CASSQDRVTGNTIYF. The CDR3 nucleotides read TGCGCCAGCAGCCAGGACAGGGTTACTGGAAACACCATATATTTT.

The V gene is TRBV19, the J gene TRBJ1-2; D is unclear. Germline V gene sequence: CDR1 LNHDA, CDR2 SQIVND (reference sequence). This CDR3 spans 14 amino acids. Trimming took 3 bases from V and 0 from J, leaving 8 bases between them. This CDR3 reads CASSIGPTNYGYTF. The CDR3 DNA follows: TGTGCCAGTAGTATTGGGCCGACTAACTATGGCTACACCTTC.

This clone was seen more than once but under ten times. This chain links TRBV18 with TRBJ1-2; tentatively, D is TRBD1 (5 bases). V lost 5 bases, J lost 5 bases, and 12 bases lay in between. This CDR3 has 13 residues. The germline V gene has CDR1 KGHSH and CDR2 LQKENI. CDR3 amino acids: CASSLQARYGYTF. The CDR3 nucleotides are TGTGCCAGCTCATTACAGGCTCGGTATGGCTACACCTTC.

The chain couples TRBV5-1 to TRBJ1-1; 8 nucleotides align to TRBD1. From germline, CDR1 is SGHRS and CDR2 YFSETQ. The CDR3 runs to 15 residues. Trimming at V came to 7 bases and at J to 5 bases, leaving 13 bases not matched to a gene. The CDR3 is CASFDRGSGGTEAFF. The CDR3, as DNA: TGCGCCAGCTTCGACAGGGGCTCCGGGGGGACTGAAGCTTTCTTT. Complete variable domain (other parts from reference TRBV5-1 and TRBJ1-1): KAGVTQTPRYLIKTRGQQVTLSCSPISGHRSVSWYQQTPGQGLQFLFEYFSETQRNKGNFPGRFSGRQFSNSRSEMNVSTLELGDSALYLCASFDRGSGGTEAFFGQGTRLTVV.

The CDR3, as DNA: TGTGCCAGTAATCTTCAGGGGGCCCCTACTAACTATGGCTACACCTTC. Translated, it gives CASNLQGAPTNYGYTF. The chain couples TRBV19 to TRBJ1-2; 8 bases match TRBD1. V shed 7 bases and J 0 bases; nucleotides not matched to a gene: 10. Germline V gives CDR1 LNHDA, CDR2 SQIVND (reference sequence). The CDR3 covers 16 residues. The full variable domain, with the rest looked up from reference TRBV19 and TRBJ1-2, is DGGITQSPKYLFRKEGQNVTLSCEQNLNHDAMYWYRQDPGQGLRLIYYSQIVNDFQKGDIAEGYSVSREKKESFPLTVTSAQKNPTAFYLCASNLQGAPTNYGYTFGSGTRLTVV.

The chain combines TRBV19 with TRBJ2-3; 9 nucleotides line up with TRBD1. Germline assignment: CDR1 LNHDA and CDR2 SQIVND (reference sequence). This CDR3 spans 15 amino acids. Trimming took 5 bases from V and 2 from J; bases not matched to a gene: 5. CDR3 DNA sequence: TGTGCCAGTAGTGCCGGGACAGGGTTCACAGATACGCAGTATTTT. It codes for CASSAGTGFTDTQYF.

The rearrangement uses TRBV9 and TRBJ2-7, with TRBD2 matching 10 bases. After removal of 0 bases from V and 3 bases from J, the junction contained 6 bases not matched to a gene. This CDR3 comprises 16 residues. The germline V gene encodes CDR1 SGDLS and CDR2 YYNGEE. The CDR3 is CASSVGSAGGSYEQYF. CDR3 in DNA: TGTGCCAGCAGCGTAGGTTCAGCGGGAGGGAGCTACGAGCAGTACTTC.

This clone was detected once. V and J are TRBV15 and TRBJ1-2; D not certain. The CDR3 spans 15 residues. V lost 1 base and J 3 bases, leaving 12 bases between the germline ends. Germline V lookup: CDR1 LNHNV, CDR2 YYDKDF (reference sequence). CDR3 coding DNA: TGTGCCACCAGCAGAGGTGCGGGCAGTCACTATGGCTACACCTTC. Translated: CATSRGAGSHYGYTF. The full variable domain, its missing parts supplied by reference TRBV15 and TRBJ1-2, is DAMVIQNPRYQVTQFGKPVTLSCSQTLNHNVMYWYQQKSSQAPKLLFHYYDKDFNNEADTPDNFQSRRPNTSFCFLDIRSPGLGDTAMYLCATSRGAGSHYGYTFGSGTRLTVV.

The rearrangement joins TRBV7-9 to TRBJ2-3, with D perhaps matching TRBD2 (6 bases). Trimming removed 3 bases at V and 0 bases at J, with 16 bases between. The CDR3 covers 17 residues. CDR1 is SEHNR, CDR2 FQNEAQ, per germline (reference sequence). In DNA, the CDR3 is TGTGCCAGCAGCTTCCGGAGGGACGGGGCTAGCACAGATACGCAGTATTTT. As protein: CASSFRRDGASTDTQYF.

The chain carries TRBV5-1 and TRBJ2-3; 12 bases fit TRBD2. The CDR3 consists of 17 residues. Germline CDR1 and CDR2: SGHRS and YFSETQ. The J segment lost 3 bases and the V segment lost 1 base, leaving 6 bases of the junction unmatched. For the CDR3, the DNA is TGCGCCAGCAGCTTGAGCCTAGCGGGGGGGAAGACAGATACGCAGTATTTT. Protein sequence: CASSLSLAGGKTDTQYF.

This clone was found once. This same CDR3 is encoded by further DNA sequences in the sample. The chain carries TRBV6-5 and TRBJ2-7, with 7 bases fitting TRBD1. V was clipped by 0 bases and J by 3 bases; unmatched bases: 5. CDR1 MNHEY and CDR2 SVGAGI come from the germline V gene. The length of the CDR3 is 15 residues. The CDR3 region is CASSYSRTGGYEQYF. In nucleotides, the CDR3 is TGTGCCAGCAGTTACTCCCGGACAGGAGGCTACGAGCAGTACTTC.

V is TRBV27 and J is TRBJ1-2, with 7 bases matching TRBD1. V lost 5 bases and J lost 4; bases outside the gene matches: 16. The germline V gene has CDR1 MNHEY and CDR2 SMNVEV (reference sequence). The CDR3 extends over 17 amino acids. CDR3 amino acids: CASSTSGTAPRGYGYTF. CDR3 nucleotide sequence: TGTGCCAGCAGTACTTCCGGGACAGCCCCCCGAGGCTATGGCTACACCTTC.

The V gene is TRBV4-2, the J gene TRBJ2-2; 7 nucleotides match TRBD1. With 7 bases clipped from V and 1 base from J, the junction kept 9 bases outside the gene matches. The CDR3 totals 16 residues. Germline loops: CDR1 LGHNA, CDR2 YNFKEQ. The CDR3, as DNA: TGTGCCAGCACCCTAGGGGGCCAGGAGAACACCGGGGAGCTGTTTTTT. This translates into CASTLGGQENTGELFF.

The chain recombines TRBV15 with TRBJ2-3, with TRBD2 as a possible D gene (5 bases). V dropped 3 bases and J dropped 6 bases, with 13 bases sitting between them. This CDR3 has 14 residues. Germline loops: CDR1 LNHNV, CDR2 YYDKDF (reference sequence). The CDR3 loop reads CATSSGPGSDTQYF. The CDR3 DNA sequence: TGTGCCACCAGCAGTGGTCCGGGGTCCGATACGCAGTATTTT.

The genes are TRBV5-6 and TRBJ1-4; TRBD1 is a possible D gene (5 bases). V was cut by 2 bases and J by 8 bases, with 13 bases left in between. This CDR3 has 14 residues. Germline CDR1 SGHDT, CDR2 YYEEEE. CDR3: CASSFTQGGEKLFF. Written as DNA, the CDR3 is TGTGCCAGCAGCTTTACCCAGGGTGGCGAAAAACTGTTTTTT.

J is TRBJ1-5 and V is TRBV27, with 7 bases that match TRBD1. Trimming took 8 bases from V and 3 from J; bases not matched to a gene: 7. The germline gives CDR1 MNHEY, CDR2 SMNVEV (reference sequence). CDR3 length: 14 residues. CDR3 amino acids: CASGFTGVNQPQHF. DNA of the CDR3: TGTGCCAGCGGATTTACAGGGGTCAATCAGCCCCAGCATTTT.

The chain carries TRBV6-5 and TRBJ1-1; 8 positions agree with TRBD1. J gave up 0 bases and V 4 bases, and 7 bases lay outside the gene matches. Germline assignment: CDR1 MNHEY and CDR2 SVGAGI. The CDR3 consists of 16 residues. The chain's CDR3 is CASSSYRGEMNTEAFF. The CDR3 DNA sequence: TGTGCCAGCAGTTCCTACAGGGGGGAGATGAACACTGAAGCTTTCTTT.

The V and J genes are TRBV5-1 and TRBJ2-7, with D perhaps TRBD1 (6 bases). V lost 4 bases and J 0 bases, leaving 17 bases between the germline ends. The CDR3 covers 16 residues. Germline V gene data show CDR1 as SGHRS and CDR2 as YFSETQ. The CDR3 DNA sequence: TGCGCCAGCAGCGCGACCGGGACAACCAACTCCTACGAGCAGTACTTC. It codes for CASSATGTTNSYEQYF. The full variable domain, its missing parts supplied by reference TRBV5-1 and TRBJ2-7, is KAGVTQTPRYLIKTRGQQVTLSCSPISGHRSVSWYQQTPGQGLQFLFEYFSETQRNKGNFPGRFSGRQFSNSRSEMNVSTLELGDSALYLCASSATGTTNSYEQYFGPGTRLTVT.

This clone was detected once. The V and J genes are TRBV29-1 and TRBJ2-7, with D perhaps matching TRBD2 (5 bases). Trimming shortened V by 4 bases and J by 2 bases, and 12 bases separated the two germline ends. Per germline, CDR1 SQVTM and CDR2 ANQGSEA. The CDR3 length is 13 residues. CDR3 bases: TGCAGCGTTGCACAGTTGACTACCTACGAGCAGTACTTC. The encoded protein is CSVAQLTTYEQYF.

This clone came up once. The V call is TRBV4-1, the J call TRBJ2-7, with 8 bases fitting TRBD1. Germline V gene data show CDR1 as MGHRA and CDR2 as YSYEKL. This CDR3 comprises 15 residues. The trim removed 4 bases at V and 10 bases at J, leaving 15 bases unmatched. The CDR3 loop is CASSRLNRTGWEQYF. For the CDR3, the DNA is TGCGCCAGCAGCCGACTTAACCGGACAGGGTGGGAACAGTACTTC.

The chain couples TRBV3-1 (or the pseudogene TRBV3-2) to TRBJ2-5; 8 nucleotides agree with TRBD2. The trim removed 4 bases at V and 2 bases at J, leaving 12 bases unmatched. This CDR3 region has 17 residues. Germline CDR1 reads LGHDT; CDR2 reads YNNKEL (reference sequence). CDR3 sequence: CASSPSGTSPRQETQYF. The CDR3, as DNA: TGTGCCAGCAGCCCTTCGGGGACTAGTCCCAGACAAGAGACCCAGTACTTC.

For this clone: The sample contains more than one DNA sequence encoding this CDR3. The V and J genes are TRBV5-1 and TRBJ2-5, with a possible D match to TRBD2 (5 bases). In germline, CDR1 is SGHRS, CDR2 YFSETQ. V lost 5 bases and J 4 bases, leaving 12 bases between the germline ends. The CDR3 totals 13 residues. CDR3 bases: TGCGCCAGCAGTGAGGGCCAAGGAGAGACCCAGTACTTC. It codes for CASSEGQGETQYF.

The CDR3 loop is CASSPTVYGYTF. In DNA, the CDR3 is TGTGCCAGCTCACCAACAGTATACGGCTACACCTTC. This chain joins TRBV18 and TRBJ1-2; D is unresolved. Deletions cut 2 bases from V and 8 bases from J, with 9 bases between. The CDR3 runs 12 residues. CDR1 and CDR2 from the germline V gene are KGHSH and LQKENI.